This record covers a single T cell receptor (beta chain). The data originate from a study of PD-L1 blockade in urothelial cancer. TCRdb's copy holds only in-frame clones and misses some; the assay was immunoSEQ multiplex PCR. Of almost 30,000 clones listed, over 75% are singletons. V was pared by 3 bases and J by 2 bases, with 13 bases between. This CDR3 comprises 15 residues. The germline V gene encodes CDR1 MDHEN and CDR2 SYDVKM. The receptor was derived from a man in his fifties or sixties with urothelial cancer. Sequencing used PBMCs, obtained around atezolizumab (anti-PD-L1) treatment. The chain links TRBV28 to TRBJ1-2; D uncertain. Here the CDR3 reads CASSLTPPPNYGYTF. The CDR3 bases are TGTGCCAGCAGTTTGACACCTCCACCCAACTATGGCTACACCTTC.